The rows below give T cell receptor beta chains drawn from one sample of a study of T cells in tuberculosis. TCRdb keeps only in-frame clones here, not all; method: immunoSEQ multiplex PCR. The sample carries roughly 28,000 clones, about 90% recorded once. Sequencing input: PBMCs. The receptors derive from a donor between 10 and 35 years old with latent tuberculosis or without tuberculosis infection. Each CDR3 is given with its conserved first and last residue. D genes are given only for firm matches. Clone size, where shown, is once, few, many, or a class for clones that have expanded.

CSVTSGGPGELFF	TGCAGCGTGACTAGCGGGGGGCCCGGGGAGCTGTTTTTT	TRBJ2-2	.	TRBV29-1	TRBD2
CASSVGQIMNTEAFF	TGTGCCAGCAGCGTAGGACAAATAATGAACACTGAAGCTTTCTTT	TRBJ1-1	.	TRBV7-9	.
CASSDETRNTEAFF	TGTGCCAGCAGTGATGAGACAAGGAACACTGAAGCTTTCTTT	TRBJ1-1	.	TRBV2	.
CASSLGWGRSTEAFF	TGTGCCAGCAGCTTAGGGTGGGGGCGCAGCACTGAAGCTTTCTTT	TRBJ1-1	few	TRBV7-9	.
CSADRAGRGFGLEAFF	TGCAGCGCGGACAGGGCGGGTCGGGGGTTTGGGTTAGAAGCTTTCTTT	TRBJ1-1	.	TRBV29-1	TRBD1
CASTRQGRGETQYF	TGTGCCAGCACCAGACAGGGTAGAGGGGAGACCCAGTACTTC	TRBJ2-5	.	TRBV2	TRBD1
CASSWDSRLGGYTF	TGTGCCAGCAGCTGGGACAGCCGCCTTGGGGGCTACACCTTC	TRBJ1-2	.	TRBV5-4	TRBD1
CASSIGGALTYEQYF	TGTGCCAGTAGTATCGGAGGGGCTCTTACCTACGAGCAGTACTTC	TRBJ2-7	.	TRBV19	.
CASSHLGGRGYTF	TGTGCCAGCAGCCATCTGGGGGGGCGAGGCTACACCTTC	TRBJ1-2	.	TRBV7-9	.
CASSPQLTGTTFTDTQYF	TGTGCCAGCTCACCACAACTGACCGGGACTACCTTCACAGATACGCAGTATTTT	TRBJ2-3	.	TRBV18	TRBD2
CAISAGLAGLSYNEQFF	TGTGCCATCAGTGCAGGACTAGCGGGGCTATCCTACAATGAGCAGTTCTTC	TRBJ2-1	.	TRBV10-3	TRBD2
CASIKGELYYGGEQYF	TGTGCCAGCATCAAGGGGGAACTATATTATGGGGGCGAGCAGTACTTC	TRBJ2-7	.	TRBV11-2	.
CASSSRDRGSDIQYF	TGTGCCAGCAGCTCAAGGGACAGGGGATCGGACATTCAGTACTTC	TRBJ2-4	.	TRBV7-9	TRBD1
CASSLDRPYEQYF	TGTGCCAGCAGCCTTGACAGGCCTTACGAGCAGTACTTC	TRBJ2-7	.	TRBV11-2	.
CASRAIDRVGWTGELFF	TGCGCCAGCAGAGCAATAGACAGGGTTGGATGGACCGGGGAGCTGTTTTTT	TRBJ2-2	.	TRBV10-2	TRBD1
CASRDGITGDEAFF	TGTGCCAGCAGGGACGGAATTACAGGGGACGAAGCTTTCTTT	TRBJ1-1	.	TRBV7-8	TRBD1